At least ten counts were recorded for the clone carrying this TCR beta chain. Its antigen is as yet unknown. The sample belongs to a study of early T cells in non-severe SARS-CoV-2 infection. Overall study context: Chains stayed unpaired after sequencing of bulk RNA from unsorted whole blood. General observations from the study: The VDJdb matching leaned toward anti-spike CD8 responses and overlooked private and CD4 specificities.

Germline V lookup: CDR1 SGHVS, CDR2 FQNEAQ. This CDR3 is 16 amino acids long. Trimming took off 5 bases at V and 9 bases at J, with 23 bases between the two ends. Attached unique molecular identifiers marked individual cDNA molecules. TCRdb redid the calling of the 5' RACE reads with MiXCR, one entry per CDR3 protein. The sample has about 77,000 distinct CDR3 sequences, 8.5% to 10% seen once. The chain joins TRBV7-8 to TRBJ2-1; tentative D call: TRBD2 (5 bases). This clonotype was obtained from an adult who was a healthcare worker with PCR-confirmed SARS-CoV-2 infection or an uninfected control (not recorded which). The sample was whole blood. CDR3 loop: CASSLVVRTPLPEQFF. CDR3 bases: TGTGCCAGCAGCCTTGTCGTGCGGACTCCACTCCCTGAGCAGTTCTTC.